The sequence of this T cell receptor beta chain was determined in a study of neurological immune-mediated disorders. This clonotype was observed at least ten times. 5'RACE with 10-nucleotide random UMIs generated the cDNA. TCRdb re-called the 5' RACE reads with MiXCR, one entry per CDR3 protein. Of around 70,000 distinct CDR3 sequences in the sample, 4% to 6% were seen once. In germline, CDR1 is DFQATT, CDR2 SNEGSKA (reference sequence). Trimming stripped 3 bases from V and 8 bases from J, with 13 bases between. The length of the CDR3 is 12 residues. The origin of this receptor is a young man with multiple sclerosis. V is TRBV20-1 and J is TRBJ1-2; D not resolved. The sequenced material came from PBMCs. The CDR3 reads CSASPKQLGYTF. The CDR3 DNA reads TGCAGTGCTAGCCCCAAGCAGTTAGGCTACACCTTC.